One and the same sample provided the 3 T cell receptor beta chains below, sequenced in a study of T cells after yellow fever vaccination. TCRdb independently ran MiXCR on the 5' RACE reads; one entry per CDR3 protein. The data show 95,000 to 150,000 distinct CDR3 sequences, more than 7.5% seen once. The sample was CD8+ T cells sorted from PBMCs, taken on the day of the yellow fever booster vaccination. These receptor sequences come from a young man who received the YFV17D yellow fever vaccine.

This clonotype was recorded at least ten times. CDR3 bases: TGCGCCAGCAGCCAAGGGGATGGGGCCAACGTCCTGACTTTC. Amino acid sequence: CASSQGDGANVLTF. J is TRBJ2-6 and V is TRBV4-3; D is unresolved. V lost 1 base and J 3 bases, leaving 4 bases between the germline ends. The CDR3 runs to 14 residues. Germline V gene data show CDR1 as LGHNA and CDR2 as YSLEER.

This clonotype was counted between two and nine times. This chain links TRBV28 with TRBJ2-5; either TRBD1 or TRBD2 may supply D (5 bases each). Per germline, CDR1 MDHEN and CDR2 SYDVKM. The V and J ends lost 6 bases and 3 bases respectively, with 17 bases between them. The CDR3 contains 15 residues. The CDR3 DNA sequence: TGTGCCAGCAGCCTAGTACGATGGGACGAAGAGACCCAGTACTTC. It yields the protein CASSLVRWDEETQYF.

This clonotype came up a few times. A much bigger clone sits one base away, suggesting this may be a read error. The gene calls are TRBV4-1 and TRBJ2-3; D perhaps matches TRBD2 (5 bases). The germline CDR1 and CDR2 sequences are MGHRA and YSYEKL. The CDR3 spans 15 residues. In DNA, the CDR3 is TGCGCCAGCAGCCCAGGAAGCCCTAGCACAGATAAGCAGTATTTT. It translates to CASSPGSPSTDKQYF.